This is a list of T cell receptor beta chains from one sample in a study of cytomegalovirus exposure and HLA in healthy donors. Assay used: immunoSEQ multiplex PCR; TCRdb lists only in-frame clones, some missing. The sample consists of fewer than 250,000 clones, about 80% of them appearing once. Specimen: PBMCs. The receptors were sampled from a woman between 45 and 65 years old in good health and CMV-seropositive. Both conserved end residues are part of each CDR3. The D gene is left open where the match is weak. Clone size is not always given. Where it is, it says once, few, many or a class for expanded clones.

J: TRBJ1-1
size: -
D: TRBD1
V: TRBV5-1
DNA: TGCGCCAGCAGTTATTTACAGGGGGCATGGACTGAAGCTTTCTTT
CDR3: CASSYLQGAWTEAFF

J: TRBJ2-5
size: few
D: -
V: TRBV6-5
DNA: TGTGCCAGCAGCGTAATGAGGGCCGGGACCCAGTACTTC
CDR3: CASSVMRAGTQYF

J: TRBJ1-3
size: -
D: TRBD1
V: TRBV18
DNA: TGTGCCAGCTCACCAGGACAGGGAAGAGGGAACACCATATATTTT
CDR3: CASSPGQGRGNTIYF

J: TRBJ2-3
size: few
D: TRBD1
V: TRBV7-2
DNA: TGTGCCAGCAGCCAACGCAGGGGGCTTGGCACAGATACGCAGTATTTT
CDR3: CASSQRRGLGTDTQYF

J: TRBJ1-2
size: -
D: -
V: TRBV6-5
DNA: TGTGCCAGCAGACAGGGTTCGAAAGGCTACACCTTC
CDR3: CASRQGSKGYTF

J: TRBJ2-3
size: -
D: TRBD2
V: TRBV5-1
DNA: TGCGCCACCTCGGGGGGAAACACAGATACGCAGTATTTT
CDR3: CATSGGNTDTQYF

J: TRBJ2-3
size: few
D: TRBD2
V: TRBV5-1
DNA: TGCGCCAGCAGCCGGGACTACACCACAGATACGCAGTATTTT
CDR3: CASSRDYTTDTQYF

J: TRBJ1-1
size: -
D: TRBD1
V: TRBV29-1
DNA: TGCAGCGTTACCCGGGACAGGGGTGAGGCTTTCTTT
CDR3: CSVTRDRGEAFF

J: TRBJ1-4
size: -
D: -
V: TRBV6-1
DNA: TGTGCCAGCAGTGACCGGCAGGTCGAGCAAAAACTGTTTTTT
CDR3: CASSDRQVEQKLFF

J: TRBJ1-5
size: -
D: -
V: TRBV7-2
DNA: TGTGCCAGCAGCTTAAAGGGGGATAGCAATCAGCCCCAGCATTTT
CDR3: CASSLKGDSNQPQHF

J: TRBJ1-1
size: -
D: -
V: TRBV19
DNA: TGTGCCAGTAGTGTATACGGCACTGAAGCTTTCTTT
CDR3: CASSVYGTEAFF

J: TRBJ2-5
size: -
D: -
V: TRBV25-1
DNA: TGTGCCACCAAGGAGAGAGAGACCCAGTACTTC
CDR3: CATKERETQYF

J: TRBJ1-4
size: -
D: -
V: TRBV10-3
DNA: TGTGCCATCAGTCGGTCCAACTCCAATGAAAAACTGTTTTTT
CDR3: CAISRSNSNEKLFF

J: TRBJ2-1
size: -
D: -
V: TRBV30
DNA: TGTGCCTGGAGATCGGCGGGGCGACGATACAATGAGCAGTTCTTC
CDR3: CAWRSAGRRYNEQFF

J: TRBJ2-5
size: -
D: -
V: TRBV5-1
DNA: TGCGCCAGCAGCTTGGGATTAGCGGGACAGTACCAAGAGACCCAGTACTTC
CDR3: CASSLGLAGQYQETQYF

J: TRBJ2-1
size: -
D: -
V: TRBV19
DNA: TGTGCCAGTAGTATAGAATCCCTCTCCTACAATGAGCAGTTCTTC
CDR3: CASSIESLSYNEQFF

J: TRBJ1-2
size: -
D: -
V: TRBV6-6
DNA: TGTGCCAGCAGTTACGTGGGGGCCTCAGATGGCTACACCTTC
CDR3: CASSYVGASDGYTF

J: TRBJ2-7
size: once
D: TRBD2
V: TRBV7-3
DNA: TGTGCCAGCAGCTTATTACCCGGGCTAGCGGGTTCTAGTCGCGAGCAGTACTTC
CDR3: CASSLLPGLAGSSREQYF

J: TRBJ2-5
size: -
D: -
V: TRBV12-5
DNA: TGTGCTAGTGGTTCAGGGGGGAAAGAGACCCAGTACTTC
CDR3: CASGSGGKETQYF

J: TRBJ1-2
size: -
D: TRBD1
V: TRBV5-1
DNA: TGCGCCAGCAGCTTGACAGGGGTCTATGGCTACACCTTC
CDR3: CASSLTGVYGYTF

J: TRBJ2-3
size: -
D: -
V: TRBV21-1
DNA: TGTGCCAGCAGCAGCAACATAAGGGAAGGGAGAGATACGCAGTATTTT
CDR3: CASSSNIREGRDTQYF

J: TRBJ2-7
size: -
D: -
V: TRBV6-5
DNA: TGTGCCAGCAGTTCCTCCGGGGTATCCTACGAGCAGTACTTC
CDR3: CASSSSGVSYEQYF